This record covers a single T cell receptor beta chain. No antigen is known for it. Trimming cost V 10 bases and J 3 bases, with 15 bases left between them. The CDR3 contains 13 residues. Germline assignment: CDR1 SGHTA and CDR2 FQGNSA. The sample is drawn from a study of T-cell memory formation after mild COVID-19. Study observations and caveats: Cross-reactive memory seemingly joined, as some responding clones were found in pre-infection memory.

5'RACE primed from the constant segment yielded TCR alpha and TCR beta cDNA libraries bearing sample barcodes and UMIs. A single record per CDR3 protein comes from TCRdb applying MiXCR to the 5' RACE reads. The table shows hundreds of thousands of distinct CDR3 sequences, with approximately 21% occurring only once. This receptor was identified in an adult woman who had mild COVID-19 (a few samples of this study predate the infection). Cell type and time point are not known. This chain joins TRBV7-2 and TRBJ1-1; unclear D gene. The sample was PBMCs or a T cell subset sorted from them (not recorded which). CDR3 nucleotides: TGTGCCACCCACCTGAATAGGGACACTGAAGCTTTCTTT. This codes for CATHLNRDTEAFF.